This T cell receptor beta chain is from a study of blood T cell repertoires in COVID-19. On the study more broadly: Acute and convalescent COVID-19 samples came from the United States, Italy and Spain. PBMCs, B-cell-depleted T cells, or T cells provided the cDNA or gDNA that made up the material.

The germline V gene has CDR1 LGHDT and CDR2 YNNKEL (reference sequence). This CDR3 has 16 amino acids. Trimming took off 2 bases at V and 6 bases at J, with 16 bases between the two ends. In the study's own analysis: From reference gene primer amplification, estimates of nucleated cell counts were derived. TCRdb keeps only in-frame clones here, not all; method: immunoSEQ multiplex PCR. V, J and clone size reflect that table, while D and trimming were determined from the DNA. The sample has some 250,000 clones, about 80% seen once. The sequence was obtained from a woman of 80 years or more with acute or convalescent COVID-19. The sequenced material came from peripheral blood. The chain is built from TRBV3-1 (or the pseudogene TRBV3-2) and TRBJ2-2, with D possibly TRBD2 on 6 matching bases. The CDR3 nucleotides are TGTGCCAGCAGCCAATATAACGGAGGGCTCGCCGGGGAGCTGTTTTTT. This encodes CASSQYNGGLAGELFF.